The rows below give T cell receptor beta chains drawn from one sample of a study of shared T cell receptors in the human thymus. Data came from immunoSEQ multiplex PCR; TCRdb stores just in-frame clones and leaves some out. The table has roughly 660,000 clones, approximately 87% seen once; the top ten hold over 0.008%. The sample was also reused in another study, on human thymus T cells.

Material: thymocytes. The origin of the receptors is a boy less than two years old with a congenital heart defect. CDR3s include the opening cysteine and the closing phenylalanine or tryptophan. Fields, in order: D gene, J gene, clone size, V gene, CDR3 protein, CDR3 DNA. The D gene is left open where the match is weak. The listing skips clone size in some rows; elsewhere it reads once, few, many or a size class.

TRBD2,TRBJ2-7,.,TRBV27,CASRPTSGSLHEQYF,TGTGCCAGCAGGCCGACTAGCGGGAGTCTCCACGAGCAGTACTTC
TRBD2,TRBJ2-1,.,TRBV5-5,CASSDATSVFEQFF,TGTGCCAGCAGTGACGCGACTAGCGTCTTTGAGCAGTTCTTC
TRBD1,TRBJ2-7,.,TRBV5-6,CASSLQGAPFYEQYF,TGTGCCAGCAGCTTACAGGGGGCCCCCTTCTACGAGCAGTACTTC
.,TRBJ2-1,.,TRBV4-1,CASRSTLRSDEQFF,TGCGCCAGCAGGTCAACGCTTAGGAGCGATGAGCAGTTCTTC
TRBD2,TRBJ2-1,.,TRBV5-1,CASSYLAGGSSYNEQFF,TGCGCCAGCAGCTACCTAGCGGGAGGGAGCTCCTACAATGAGCAGTTCTTC
TRBD2,TRBJ2-7,.,TRBV4-3,CASSQGRESYEQYF,TGCGCCAGCAGCCAAGGGCGGGAGTCCTACGAGCAGTACTTC
TRBD2,TRBJ2-7,.,TRBV27,CASIPAGGGPPYEQYF,TGTGCCAGCATCCCGGCGGGGGGAGGGCCCCCCTACGAGCAGTACTTC
.,TRBJ2-1,.,TRBV6-5,CASSYSVRTPSNEQFF,TGTGCCAGCAGTTACTCGGTCAGGACTCCAAGCAATGAGCAGTTCTTC
TRBD2,TRBJ2-1,.,TRBV7-8,CASSSRRLAGEDEQFF,TGTGCCAGCAGCTCAAGGAGACTAGCGGGAGAGGATGAGCAGTTCTTC
TRBD2,TRBJ2-1,.,TRBV25-1,CASSPRTSGRFSYNEQFF,TGTGCCAGCAGTCCCCGGACTAGCGGGAGATTCTCCTACAATGAGCAGTTCTTC
.,TRBJ2-3,few,TRBV9,CASSEEGQNTDTQYF,TGTGCCAGCAGCGAGGAGGGGCAGAATACAGATACGCAGTATTTT
TRBD2,TRBJ2-1,.,TRBV7-9,CASSSPGLAGLYNEQFF,TGTGCCAGCAGCTCACCAGGACTAGCGGGACTGTACAATGAGCAGTTCTTC
TRBD2,TRBJ2-7,.,TRBV2,CASRAGGSLEQYF,TGTGCCAGCAGGGCGGGGGGGAGTCTCGAGCAGTACTTC
.,TRBJ1-2,few,TRBV28,CASSGRGVNGYTF,TGTGCCAGCAGTGGGCGGGGCGTAAATGGCTACACCTTC
TRBD2,TRBJ2-1,.,TRBV7-8,CASSFPGTSGRGNEQFF,TGTGCCAGCAGCTTCCCGGGGACTAGCGGGAGAGGGAATGAGCAGTTCTTC
.,TRBJ1-3,.,TRBV21-1,CASSKQGLSSSGNTIYF,TGTGCCAGCAGCAAACAGGGGCTCTCAAGCTCTGGAAACACCATATATTTT
TRBD1,TRBJ1-4,.,TRBV10-2,CASSEGFGQGGATNEKLFF,TGCGCCAGCAGTGAGGGATTCGGACAGGGCGGTGCGACTAATGAAAAACTGTTTTTT
TRBD1,TRBJ1-1,.,TRBV30,CARQEGAYTEAFF,TGTGCCAGGCAGGAGGGGGCTTACACTGAAGCTTTCTTT
TRBD1,TRBJ1-2,.,TRBV9,CASSPPDREVDGYTF,TGTGCCAGCAGCCCCCCGGACAGGGAAGTAGATGGCTACACCTTC
.,TRBJ2-1,.,TRBV21-1,CASSLWTDCKDEQFF,TGTGCCAGCAGCCTATGGACTGATTGTAAGGATGAGCAGTTCTTC
TRBD1,TRBJ2-5,.,TRBV27,CASSLVTGKETQYF,TGTGCCAGCAGTTTGGTGACAGGGAAAGAGACCCAGTACTTC
TRBD1,TRBJ1-4,.,TRBV7-6,CASSLGNSRYQGANEKLFF,TGTGCCAGCAGCTTAGGCAACAGTAGGTATCAGGGGGCTAATGAAAAACTGTTTTTT
TRBD1,TRBJ2-7,.,TRBV18,CASSPYRGPEQYF,TGTGCCAGCTCACCTTACAGGGGACCCGAGCAGTACTTC
TRBD2,TRBJ2-1,.,TRBV10-3,CAISERAGGIYNEQFF,TGTGCCATCAGTGAAAGAGCGGGAGGGATCTACAATGAGCAGTTCTTC
TRBD1,TRBJ1-2,.,TRBV14,CASSQEGTGTGGNYGYTF,TGTGCCAGCAGCCAAGAGGGGACCGGGACAGGGGGCAACTATGGCTACACCTTC
TRBD2,TRBJ2-1,.,TRBV7-6,CASSQRLAGRTGDEQFF,TGTGCCAGCAGCCAGAGATTAGCGGGAAGGACTGGCGATGAGCAGTTCTTC
TRBD2,TRBJ2-1,.,TRBV5-4,CASRSSGRFSYNEQFF,TGTGCCAGCAGGTCTAGCGGGAGATTTTCCTACAATGAGCAGTTCTTC
TRBD1,TRBJ2-7,.,TRBV6-5,CASSYSKTGGIHEQYF,TGTGCCAGCAGTTACTCGAAAACAGGGGGCATCCACGAGCAGTACTTC